This entry lists 19 T cell receptor beta chains sequenced from one sample in a study of OX40 agonist ivuxolimab in advanced cancers. This table comes from immunoSEQ multiplex PCR, and its TCRdb copy is limited to in-frame clones, with some not included. This sample carries 150,000 to 170,000 clones, roughly 94% of them seen once, and the ten largest clones take about 0.3%. Specimen: CD4+ or CD8+ T cells sorted from blood, collected in a trial of the OX40 agonist ivuxolimab. The receptors derive from an adult with an advanced solid tumor such as melanoma, head and neck, liver or kidney cancer.

This chain joins TRBV28 and TRBJ1-4; no clear D. Germline lookup yields CDR1 MDHEN and CDR2 SYDVKM. CDR3 length: 11 amino acids. V shed 3 bases and J shed 10 bases, with 6 bases lying between them. CDR3 region: CASSFLGKLFF. CDR3 nucleotide sequence: TGTGCCAGCAGTTTCCTGGGAAAACTGTTTTTT.

The chain couples TRBV19 to TRBJ2-3; the D call may be TRBD1 or TRBD2 (5 bases each). Germline assignment: CDR1 LNHDA and CDR2 SQIVND (reference sequence). Trimming stripped 3 bases from V and 4 bases from J, with 17 bases between. The CDR3 length is 16 residues. The CDR3 here is CASSIPGRLVADTQYF. Here the CDR3 DNA reads TGTGCCAGTAGTATCCCGGGACGCTTAGTGGCAGATACGCAGTATTTT.

The chain uses TRBV7-2 and TRBJ1-2; D is uncertain. Trimming shortened V by 3 bases and J by 6 bases, and 8 bases separated the two germline ends. The CDR3 spans 12 residues. CDR1 SGHTA and CDR2 FQGNSA come from the germline V gene. For the CDR3, the DNA is TGTGCCAGCAGCTTGAGGGTGCATGGCTACACCTTC. The encoded protein is CASSLRVHGYTF. The variable domain in full, completed from reference TRBV7-2 and TRBJ1-2, reads GAGVSQSPSNKVTEKGKDVELRCDPISGHTALYWYRQSLGQGLEFLIYFQGNSAPDKSGLPSDRFSAERTGGSVSTLTIQRTQQEDSAVYLCASSLRVHGYTFGSGTRLTVV.

In its sample, this clone was seen once. This chain connects TRBV7-9 to TRBJ1-5; possible D gene TRBD1, 6 bases. The CDR3 has 13 amino acids. V was pared by 4 bases and J by 4 bases, with 8 bases between. Per the germline V gene, CDR1 is SEHNR and CDR2 is FQNEAQ (reference sequence). CDR3 amino acids: CASSYQGNQPQHF. DNA of the CDR3: TGTGCCAGCAGCTACCAGGGGAATCAGCCCCAGCATTTT. The whole variable domain, remainder taken from reference TRBV7-9 and TRBJ1-5, is DTGVSQNPRHKITKRGQNVTFRCDPISEHNRLYWYRQTLGQGPEFLTYFQNEAQLEKSRLLSDRFSAERPKGSFSTLEIQRTEQGDSAMYLCASSYQGNQPQHFGDGTRLSIL.

The J gene is TRBJ1-6, the V gene TRBV7-2; 11 nucleotides align to TRBD1. Germline V CDR1 and CDR2: SGHTA, FQGNSA. J was trimmed by 10 bases and V by 5 bases; bases with no gene match: 7. The CDR3 consists of 15 residues. The CDR3: CASSQGGQGVSPLHF. CDR3 in DNA: TGTGCCAGCAGCCAAGGGGGACAGGGGGTCTCACCCCTCCACTTT.

The count of this clone is one. J is TRBJ2-1 and V is TRBV18; TRBD2 agrees at 7 bases. Trimming at V came to 3 bases and at J to 3 bases, leaving 2 bases not matched to a gene. Germline V gene lookup returns CDR1 KGHSH and CDR2 LQKENI. CDR3 length equals 14 residues. This chain's CDR3 is CASSPRTSYNEQFF. In DNA form, the CDR3 reads TGTGCCAGCTCACCTCGGACTAGCTACAATGAGCAGTTCTTC.

This chain joins TRBV5-4 and TRBJ1-6, with 7 bases matching TRBD1. The CDR3 runs 17 residues. After removal of 4 bases from V and 7 bases from J, the junction contained 14 bases not matched to a gene. Germline assignment: CDR1 SGHNT and CDR2 YYREEE (reference sequence). This chain's CDR3 is CASSTPGRGTVNSPLHF. The CDR3 DNA reads as TGTGCCAGCAGCACACCGGGGCGCGGGACAGTGAATTCACCCCTCCACTTT.

This rearrangement joins TRBV5-6 to TRBJ1-1, with TRBD1 as a possible D gene (5 bases). Trimming removed 3 bases from V and 1 base from J, with 13 bases in between. Germline values: CDR1 SGHDT, CDR2 YYEEEE. The CDR3 is made up of 15 amino acids. CDR3 in DNA: TGTGCCAGCAGCTCCTTTTCCGGGACGAACACTGAAGCTTTCTTT. This codes for CASSSFSGTNTEAFF. The full variable domain, completed using reference TRBV5-6 and TRBJ1-1, is DAGVTQSPTHLIKTRGQQVTLRCSPKSGHDTVSWYQQALGQGPQFIFQYYEEEERQRGNFPDRFSGHQFPNYSSELNVNALLLGDSALYLCASSSFSGTNTEAFFGQGTRLTVV.

The V call is TRBV5-6, the J call TRBJ1-1, with D maybe TRBD1 (5 bases). Trimming cost V 3 bases and J 0 bases, with 9 bases left between them. This CDR3 region has 14 residues. Germline V CDR1 and CDR2: SGHDT, YYEEEE. CDR3 nucleotides: TGTGCCAGCAGCTCCGGGGCCGTGAACACTGAAGCTTTCTTT. Translation gives CASSSGAVNTEAFF.

This clone has just one count. The gene calls are TRBV19 and TRBJ1-6; no reliable D call. CDR3 size: 17 residues. Trimming stripped 4 bases from V and 0 bases from J, with 13 bases between. Germline V gene sequence: CDR1 LNHDA, CDR2 SQIVND (reference sequence). The CDR3 loop reads CASSTQHMSSYNSPLHF. The CDR3 DNA sequence: TGTGCCAGTAGTACCCAACATATGAGCTCCTATAATTCACCCCTCCACTTT.

This chain uses TRBV7-7 with TRBJ2-3, with D hard to call. CDR3 size: 13 residues. The germline gives CDR1 SSHAT, CDR2 FNYEAQ (reference sequence). The CDR3 nucleotides are TGTGCTGGCGGTCCTCGCGGCACAGATACGCAGTATTTT. Translated, it gives CAGGPRGTDTQYF.

The rearrangement uses TRBV15 and TRBJ2-7, with D unresolved. The CDR3 spans 13 residues. V was clipped by 5 bases and J by 5 bases, with 13 bases between them. The germline gives CDR1 LNHNV, CDR2 YYDKDF (reference sequence). The CDR3 DNA follows: TGTGCCACCAGCGGACGCAGACAAGACGAGCAGTACTTC. Translated: CATSGRRQDEQYF.

The chain couples TRBV28 to TRBJ1-2, with D maybe TRBD1 (5 bases). The CDR3 is made up of 14 amino acids. With 6 bases removed from V and 2 bases from J, the gap between germline ends came to 13 bases. Germline CDR1 and CDR2: MDHEN and SYDVKM. CDR3 nucleotide sequence: TGTGCCAGCAGCCAAGGGGCGGTCAACTATGGCTACACCTTC. It translates to CASSQGAVNYGYTF.

This chain uses TRBV15 with TRBJ2-2; the D is unclear. V was clipped by 1 base and J by 4 bases, with 16 bases between them. CDR3 length: 17 amino acids. Germline lookup yields CDR1 LNHNV and CDR2 YYDKDF (reference sequence). The CDR3 region is CATSRVSMDAGTGELFF. Written as DNA, the CDR3 is TGTGCCACCAGCAGAGTAAGCATGGATGCAGGCACCGGGGAGCTGTTTTTT.

The chain uses TRBV7-2 and TRBJ2-3; TRBD1 or TRBD2 may be the D gene (7 bases each). The CDR3 length is 17 residues. Germline CDR1 reads SGHTA; CDR2 reads FQGNSA. The V end was cut by 6 bases, the J end by 2 bases, with 21 bases between. The CDR3 protein is CASSRGRGSGATDTQYF. The CDR3 DNA reads as TGTGCCAGCAGTAGGGGGCGCGGGAGTGGGGCCACAGATACGCAGTATTTT.

The chain couples TRBV5-4 to TRBJ1-4; no reliable D call. The CDR3 loop spans 15 amino acids. Germline CDR1 SGHNT, CDR2 YYREEE (reference sequence). Trimming stripped 4 bases from V and 0 bases from J, with 10 bases between. The CDR3, as DNA: TGTGCCAGCAGCCCCGCGAGCCCAACTAATGAAAAACTGTTTTTT. Translation gives CASSPASPTNEKLFF.

This sequence joins TRBV11-2 and TRBJ2-4; 12 bases agree with TRBD1. With V trimmed by 1 base and J by 1 base, 8 bases remained unmatched. The CDR3 extends over 19 amino acids. Germline CDR1 and CDR2: SGHAT and FQNNGV. CDR3 nucleotide sequence: TGTGCCAGCAGCTTAGTAGGGGGACAGGGGGCTGCGGCCAAAAACATTCAGTACTTC. Its translation: CASSLVGGQGAAAKNIQYF.

The chain recombines TRBV27 with TRBJ1-2, with unresolved D. Germline values: CDR1 MNHEY, CDR2 SMNVEV (reference sequence). V lost 7 bases and J lost 3, with 24 bases in between. This CDR3 has 17 residues. The CDR3 nucleotides are TGTGCCAGCATGGGGTTCCTAGGACGGCTTACCGACTATGGCTACACCTTC. It yields the protein CASMGFLGRLTDYGYTF.

CDR3 sequence: CASSIGLAIADTQYF. The CDR3 DNA sequence: TGTGCCAGCAGTATCGGACTAGCAATAGCAGATACGCAGTATTTT. This sequence joins TRBV6-1 and TRBJ2-3, with 8 bases lining up with TRBD2. This CDR3 is 15 amino acids long. Germline V gene data show CDR1 as MNHNS and CDR2 as SASEGT. The V and J ends lost 5 bases and 4 bases, in that order; junction bases with no gene match: 8.